What follows are 26 T cell receptor beta chains derived from one specimen sequenced in a study of vaccination effects on CD4 cells after COVID-19. CD4+ T cells specific for antigen were expanded with viral peptide pools by the ViraFEST assay before sequencing. CD4+ T cells were isolated after nine to ten days of culture. All vaccine recipients tested negative for nucleocapsid antibodies and had never contracted SARS-CoV-2 infection. Their cognate antigens are unknown. Profiled with immunoSEQ multiplex PCR; TCRdb holds only in-frame clones, not every one. The table records 26,000 or so clones, 73% of them present only once. The starting material was CD4+ T cells from PBMCs cultured with HCoV-NL63 spike peptides, obtained before COVID-19 vaccination. These receptors all stem from a human donor who received a COVID-19 vaccine.

This clone showed up just once. The chain is built from TRBV6-5 and TRBJ2-5; D not resolved. CDR1 and CDR2 (germline): MNHEY, SVGAGI. V was cut by 7 bases and J by 5 bases, with 5 bases left in between. The CDR3 length is 10 residues. The CDR3 protein is CASKGETQYF. CDR3 bases: TGTGCCAGCAAAGGCGAGACCCAGTACTTC.

The rearrangement links TRBV18 to TRBJ1-6; no reliable D call. Trimming took off 2 bases at V and 0 bases at J, with 8 bases between the two ends. The CDR3 has 16 amino acids. CDR1 and CDR2 (germline): KGHSH, LQKENI. The CDR3 nucleotides read TGTGCCAGCTCACCAGTCCGAGACTCCTATAATTCACCCCTCCACTTT. Protein sequence: CASSPVRDSYNSPLHF.

This clone was detected once. CDR3 nucleotide sequence: TGCGCCAGCAGCCAAGATCGAGGCCTGTACTTC. This gives the protein CASSQDRGLYF. This chain connects TRBV4-1 to TRBJ2-5; D gene uncertain. Trimming took 0 bases from V and 13 from J, leaving 9 bases between them. Germline V lookup: CDR1 MGHRA, CDR2 YSYEKL. This CDR3 is built from 11 residues.

This chain links TRBV19 with TRBJ1-4; D not certain. The CDR3 runs 16 residues. Between the trimmed V and J ends, which lost 5 bases and 5 bases, there was a span of 18 bases. The germline V gene has CDR1 LNHDA and CDR2 SQIVND (reference sequence). Here the CDR3 DNA reads TGTGCCAGTAGTCTAAGGGAGGGCCCGTCCAATGAAAAACTGTTTTTT. Protein sequence: CASSLREGPSNEKLFF.

The chain has TRBV4-2 and TRBJ2-5, with 10 bases identical to TRBD1. The V gene's germline CDR1 is LGHNA and CDR2 YNFKEQ. Trimming took 4 bases from V and 2 from J; bases not matched to a gene: 4. The CDR3 loop spans 15 amino acids. CDR3: CASSPRDRGQETQYF. The CDR3 DNA reads TGTGCCAGCAGCCCCCGGGACAGGGGTCAAGAGACCCAGTACTTC.

In this sample, this clone turned up a few times. This chain joins TRBV20-1 and TRBJ2-1; D is unresolved. CDR3 length equals 11 residues. Germline-derived CDR1 and CDR2 are DFQATT and SNEGSKA (reference sequence). Trimming removed 6 bases from V and 9 bases from J, with 12 bases in between. The CDR3 nucleotides are TGCAGTGCCGCCCCGACCGGTGAGCAGTTCTTC. Translation gives CSAAPTGEQFF.

The chain links TRBV15 to TRBJ2-7; 10 nucleotides match TRBD1. CDR1 is LNHNV, CDR2 YYDKDF, per germline (reference sequence). The CDR3 runs to 16 residues. Germline trimming cut 3 bases from V and 3 bases from J; bases unmatched to any gene: 8. The CDR3 region is CATSRVETGGSYEQYF. The CDR3 nucleotides read TGTGCCACCAGCAGGGTTGAGACAGGGGGCAGCTACGAGCAGTACTTC.

CDR3 nucleotide sequence: TGTGCCAGCAGCGGCGGGAGGGGAGAGACCCAGTACTTC. It yields the protein CASSGGRGETQYF. V gene TRBV4-2 combines with J gene TRBJ2-5; 9 nucleotides line up with TRBD2. The CDR3 sequence is 13 residues long. Germline values: CDR1 LGHNA, CDR2 YNFKEQ. V shed 5 bases, J shed 4 bases, and the junction held 2 bases outside the gene matches.

By share, this clone ranks as large. This chain uses TRBV19 with TRBJ1-1; the D is unclear. Trimming pared 4 bases from V and 2 bases from J, leaving 8 bases between. Germline assignment: CDR1 LNHDA and CDR2 SQIVND (reference sequence). There are 13 residues in the CDR3. CDR3: CASSTRFNTEAFF. DNA for the CDR3: TGTGCCAGTAGTACCAGGTTCAACACTGAAGCTTTCTTT. The full variable domain, in which reference TRBV19 and TRBJ1-1 provide the parts outside the CDR3, is DGGITQSPKYLFRKEGQNVTLSCEQNLNHDAMYWYRQDPGQGLRLIYYSQIVNDFQKGDIAEGYSVSREKKESFPLTVTSAQKNPTAFYLCASSTRFNTEAFFGQGTRLTVV.

This clone was found a few times. The chain couples TRBV3-1 (or the pseudogene TRBV3-2) to TRBJ1-6; D is undetermined. CDR1 is LGHDT, CDR2 YNNKEL, per germline (reference sequence). The CDR3 consists of 14 residues. The V end lost 2 bases, the J end lost 8 bases, and 10 bases lay between the germline ends. CDR3 in amino acids: CASSQIYGDSPLHF. In DNA, the CDR3 is TGTGCCAGCAGCCAAATATACGGGGATTCACCCCTCCACTTT.

The chain has TRBV5-4 and TRBJ2-7; 12 bases align to TRBD1. This CDR3 region has 16 residues. The V gene end was trimmed by 0 bases and the J gene end by 4 bases; junction bases not matched to a gene: 5. The V gene's germline CDR1 is SGHNT and CDR2 YYREEE (reference sequence). CDR3 amino acids: CASSLEPGQGAYEQYF. The DNA for the CDR3 is TGTGCCAGCAGCTTGGAACCGGGACAGGGGGCTTACGAGCAGTACTTC. Combining the CDR3 with reference TRBV5-4 and TRBJ2-7 gives the whole variable domain ETGVTQSPTHLIKTRGQQVTLRCSSQSGHNTVSWYQQALGQGPQFIFQYYREEENGRGNFPPRFSGLQFPNYSSELNVNALELDDSALYLCASSLEPGQGAYEQYFGPGTRLTVT.

This CDR3 is CSVDGGADEQFF. CDR3 coding DNA: TGCAGCGTTGATGGGGGTGCGGATGAGCAGTTCTTC. V usage is TRBV29-1 and J usage is TRBJ2-1, with D perhaps TRBD1 or TRBD2 (5 bases each). Deletions cut 3 bases from V and 8 bases from J, with 11 bases between. CDR3 length: 12 residues. Germline V gives CDR1 SQVTM, CDR2 ANQGSEA.

The rearrangement joins TRBV5-1 to TRBJ1-2; 9 bases align to TRBD1. Germline-derived CDR1 and CDR2 are SGHRS and YFSETQ. This CDR3 has 16 residues. Trimming cost V 4 bases and J 7 bases; bases outside gene matches: 14. CDR3 in DNA: TGCGCCAGCAGCGATCATTCCCGGACAGGGGAGGGTGGCTACACCTTC. Residues: CASSDHSRTGEGGYTF.

The gene calls are TRBV14 and TRBJ2-1; D uncertain. Trimming left V 0 bases short and J 11 bases short, with 8 bases between. Looked up from germline, CDR1 is SGHDN and CDR2 is FVKESK. The CDR3 runs 12 residues. This chain's CDR3 is CASSQDRSKQFF. For the CDR3, the DNA is TGTGCCAGCAGCCAAGATCGATCGAAGCAGTTCTTC.

This chain links TRBV3-1 (or the pseudogene TRBV3-2) with TRBJ1-2, with D hard to call. The CDR3 spans 13 residues. In germline, CDR1 is LGHDT, CDR2 YNNKEL (reference sequence). Trimming pared 0 bases from V and 8 bases from J, leaving 10 bases between. Here the CDR3 DNA reads TGTGCCAGCAGCCAAGACACGGGTTACGGCTACACCTTC. Its translation: CASSQDTGYGYTF.

The J gene is TRBJ2-1, the V gene TRBV6-2 or TRBV6-3; no clear D. The CDR3 length is 14 residues. The V gene's germline CDR1 is MNHEY and CDR2 SVGEGT. The V and J ends lost 6 bases and 7 bases respectively, with 16 bases between them. The chain's CDR3 is CASSRVLDENEQFF. For the CDR3, the DNA is TGTGCCAGCAGCCGGGTCCTCGACGAGAATGAGCAGTTCTTC.

This chain connects TRBV5-1 to TRBJ2-2; 7 bases are a match to TRBD1. After removal of 2 bases from V and 0 bases from J, the junction contained 1 base not matched to a gene. The CDR3 consists of 15 residues. CDR1 is SGHRS and CDR2 is YFSETQ in the germline V gene. CDR3 residues: CASSLGTANTGELFF. As DNA, the CDR3 is TGCGCCAGCAGCTTAGGGACAGCGAACACCGGGGAGCTGTTTTTT.

The chain combines TRBV28 with TRBJ1-4, with 7 positions matching TRBD1. CDR3 length: 15 amino acids. Germline-derived CDR1 and CDR2 are MDHEN and SYDVKM. V lost 6 bases, J lost 4 bases, and 8 bases stayed unmatched. The CDR3 here is CASRGGTGVNEKLFF. CDR3 DNA sequence: TGTGCCAGCAGGGGGGGAACAGGGGTTAATGAAAAACTGTTTTTT.

Written as DNA, the CDR3 is TGTGCCACCAGTGATGCCGGGACAGGAACCCGCTACACCTTC. Its translation: CATSDAGTGTRYTF. V usage is TRBV24-1 and J usage is TRBJ1-2; TRBD1 agrees at 8 bases. The CDR3 runs 14 residues. V lost 3 bases and J lost 9; bases outside the gene matches: 8. Per the germline V gene, CDR1 is KGHDR and CDR2 is SFDVKD.

The chain uses TRBV3-1 (or the pseudogene TRBV3-2) and TRBJ1-2, with D uncertain. V shed 4 bases and J shed 6 bases, with 12 bases lying between them. Germline V gene sequence: CDR1 LGHDT, CDR2 YNNKEL (reference sequence). This CDR3 region has 13 residues. The CDR3 region is CASSPMGINGYTF. The CDR3 region has the DNA TGTGCCAGCAGCCCGATGGGGATCAATGGCTACACCTTC.

The CDR3 DNA follows: TGTGCCAGCAACCGGGACAGAACCGGGGAGCTGTTTTTT. This codes for CASNRDRTGELFF. The V and J genes are TRBV7-2 and TRBJ2-2; TRBD1 aligns across 7 bases. The germline gives CDR1 SGHTA, CDR2 FQGNSA. The CDR3 sequence is 13 residues long. V dropped 7 bases and J dropped 5; count of bases not matched to a gene: 4.

The chain couples TRBV6-9 to TRBJ1-3; 9 bases are a match to TRBD1. CDR3 length: 16 residues. V shed 5 bases, J shed 3 bases, and the junction held 8 bases outside the gene matches. Germline lookup yields CDR1 MNHGY and CDR2 SVAAGI. CDR3 DNA: TGTGCCAGCAGTCACGTGGGACAGGGCAGTGGAAACACCATATATTTT. Residues: CASSHVGQGSGNTIYF.

The table lists this clone with a few counts. J is TRBJ2-2 and V is TRBV28; a weak D match, TRBD1 (5 bases). The V gene lost 3 bases and the J gene lost 0 bases, with 26 bases spanning the gap. Germline V gene sequence: CDR1 MDHEN, CDR2 SYDVKM. There are 21 residues in the CDR3. The CDR3 DNA reads as TGTGCCAGCAGTTTTAAATGGGGCAGTTCTTTCGAAGAGACGAACACCGGGGAGCTGTTTTTT. Protein product: CASSFKWGSSFEETNTGELFF.

The rearrangement joins TRBV18 to TRBJ1-4; D not certain. In germline, CDR1 is KGHSH, CDR2 LQKENI. This CDR3 comprises 13 residues. The germline V and J ends were trimmed by 3 bases and 4 bases, with 6 bases remaining between them. The CDR3 DNA reads TGTGCCAGCTCACCCGACATTAATGAAAAACTGTTTTTT. It specifies CASSPDINEKLFF.

The V and J genes are TRBV5-1 and TRBJ2-5; TRBD1 aligns across 7 bases. The ends lost 2 bases at V and 5 bases at J; junction bases unmatched: 6. The CDR3 spans 14 residues. Germline CDR1 and CDR2: SGHRS and YFSETQ. The CDR3 region has the DNA TGCGCCAGCAGCTTCCTACAGGGGCTGGAGACCCAGTACTTC. Translating gives CASSFLQGLETQYF.

The genes are TRBV5-1 and TRBJ2-3; D gene uncertain. The CDR3 sequence is 16 residues long. V lost 3 bases and J lost 5, with 19 bases in between. Germline V lookup: CDR1 SGHRS, CDR2 YFSETQ. The DNA of the CDR3 is TGCGCCAGCAGCTCCCTTGAGGCTCCTCGGAAAGATACGCAGTATTTT. Protein sequence: CASSSLEAPRKDTQYF. Full variable domain (rest looked up from reference TRBV5-1 and TRBJ2-3): KAGVTQTPRYLIKTRGQQVTLSCSPISGHRSVSWYQQTPGQGLQFLFEYFSETQRNKGNFPGRFSGRQFSNSRSEMNVSTLELGDSALYLCASSSLEAPRKDTQYFGPGTRLTVL.